This T cell receptor beta chain was sequenced for a study of T cell changes during pregnancy in multiple sclerosis. The germline V and J ends were trimmed by 6 bases and 0 bases, with 18 bases remaining between them. There are 16 residues in the CDR3. Germline V lookup: CDR1 ENHRY, CDR2 SYGVKD. TCRdb keeps only in-frame clones here, not all; method: immunoSEQ multiplex PCR. The sample records about 75,000 clones, 70% to 90% being singletons. This TCR was recovered from a female donor in good health, enrolled as a control in a pregnancy study. The sample in question was peripheral blood, obtained in the first trimester of pregnancy. The chain has TRBV10-3 and TRBJ2-7; TRBD2 is a possible D gene (5 bases). DNA for the CDR3: TGTGCCATCAGCCATGTTGAGGGTCCCAGCTCCTACGAGCAGTACTTC. Its protein is CAISHVEGPSSYEQYF.